The 30 T cell receptor beta chains listed next were all sequenced from one sample in a study of CD4 T cells in relation to SARS-CoV-2 and coronaviruses. Sequencing was performed with immunoSEQ multiplex PCR; in TCRdb, only in-frame clones are kept and a portion is missing. This sample has some 44,000 clones; around 79% occur once, and the top ten carry approximately 1.5%. These receptors have no known antigen. Sequenced material: naive CD4+ T cells from PBMCs, cultured in vitro. As for subset: naive CD4+ T cells isolated by negative enrichment. The receptor set was obtained from an adult with COVID-19.

The J gene is TRBJ1-5, the V gene TRBV6-2 or TRBV6-3; 7 positions match TRBD1. The V gene's germline CDR1 is MNHEY and CDR2 SVGEGT. V shed 6 bases and J 6 bases; nucleotides not matched to a gene: 11. The CDR3 extends over 15 amino acids. CDR3 DNA: TGTGCCAGCAGATACGCAGGGGGTTTCGGTCAGCCCCAGCATTTT. This translates into CASRYAGGFGQPQHF.

The chain carries TRBV27 and TRBJ1-5; no firm D call. There are 13 residues in the CDR3. Trimming cost V 3 bases and J 4 bases, with 7 bases left between them. CDR1 and CDR2 (germline): MNHEY, SMNVEV (reference sequence). Here the CDR3 reads CASSLSYNQPQHF. The DNA of the CDR3 is TGTGCCAGCAGTTTGTCTTATAATCAGCCCCAGCATTTT.

The V gene is TRBV28, the J gene TRBJ1-5; D gene uncertain. Trimming took 3 bases from V and 5 from J, leaving 14 bases between them. Germline V lookup: CDR1 MDHEN, CDR2 SYDVKM. The CDR3 is 15 amino acids. The CDR3 sequence: CASSFLSPLYQPQHF. The CDR3 DNA sequence: TGTGCCAGCAGTTTCCTTTCGCCCCTTTATCAGCCCCAGCATTTT.

This chain links TRBV30 with TRBJ2-3; no clear D gene. The CDR3 extends over 14 amino acids. Germline lookup yields CDR1 GTSNPN and CDR2 SVGIG (reference sequence). The V gene lost 7 bases and the J gene lost 3 bases, with 17 bases spanning the gap. The CDR3 protein is CASRGFRGTDTQYF. The CDR3 coding sequence is TGTGCCTCTAGAGGCTTTCGTGGGACAGATACGCAGTATTTT.

V gene TRBV28 combines with J gene TRBJ2-5, with TRBD1 identical over 8 bases. This CDR3 has 14 amino acids. The ends lost 5 bases at V and 2 bases at J; junction bases unmatched: 4. CDR1 MDHEN and CDR2 SYDVKM come from the germline V gene. CDR3 coding DNA: TGTGCCAGCAGTCTGACAGGGGCTCAAGAGACCCAGTACTTC. This sequence encodes CASSLTGAQETQYF.

In this sample, this clone turned up once. The gene calls are TRBV28 and TRBJ2-1; 7 nucleotides line up with TRBD2. V dropped 5 bases and J dropped 3; count of bases not matched to a gene: 13. Germline V gene sequence: CDR1 MDHEN, CDR2 SYDVKM. The CDR3 consists of 17 residues. As DNA, the CDR3 is TGTGCCAGCAGTCGAACAGACCTGGGGACTATCTACAATGAGCAGTTCTTC. Encoded protein: CASSRTDLGTIYNEQFF.

CDR3 in amino acids: CAWSGGDSYEQYF. The CDR3 DNA reads as TGTGCCTGGAGCGGCGGGGACAGTTACGAGCAGTACTTC. This chain joins TRBV30 and TRBJ2-7, with D possibly being TRBD1 (7 bases). The CDR3 length is 13 residues. With 3 bases removed from V and 4 bases from J, the gap between germline ends came to 13 bases. Germline V gives CDR1 GTSNPN, CDR2 SVGIG (reference sequence).

The gene calls are TRBV4-3 and TRBJ2-3; D perhaps matches TRBD1 (6 bases). Germline-derived CDR1 and CDR2 are LGHNA and YSLEER. V shed 4 bases and J shed 1 base, with 12 bases lying between them. This CDR3 spans 15 amino acids. The CDR3 DNA reads TGCGCCAGCAGCCCCAGGGGTGGGGGCACAGATACGCAGTATTTT. This gives the protein CASSPRGGGTDTQYF.

V usage is TRBV18 and J usage is TRBJ2-1, with TRBD1 matching over 7 bases. From germline, CDR1 is KGHSH and CDR2 LQKENI. The CDR3 totals 15 residues. The junction had 12 bases not matched to a gene; V was cut back by 3 bases and J by 10 bases. CDR3 DNA: TGTGCCAGCTCACCCGGCCAGGGGGTTGGGGGAGAGCAGTTCTTC. Translating gives CASSPGQGVGGEQFF. Filled out from reference TRBV18 and TRBJ2-1, the complete variable domain reads NAGVMQNPRHLVRRRGQEARLRCSPMKGHSHVYWYRQLPEEGLKFMVYLQKENIIDESGMPKERFSAEFPKEGPSILRIQQVVRGDSAAYFCASSPGQGVGGEQFFGPGTRLTVL.

This chain uses TRBV5-4 with TRBJ2-2; 12 nucleotides match TRBD2. V shed 5 bases and J 5 bases; nucleotides not matched to a gene: 4. Looked up from germline, CDR1 is SGHNT and CDR2 is YYREEE (reference sequence). This CDR3 is 15 amino acids long. CDR3 residues: CASSAGTSGTGELFF. Written as DNA, the CDR3 is TGTGCCAGCAGTGCCGGGACTAGCGGGACCGGGGAGCTGTTTTTT.

This clone was picked up one time. The rearrangement links TRBV3-1 (or the pseudogene TRBV3-2) to TRBJ2-2; D is perhaps TRBD2 (6 bases). The CDR3 has 16 amino acids. V lost 0 bases and J 6 bases, leaving 14 bases between the germline ends. Per the germline V gene, CDR1 is LGHDT and CDR2 is YNNKEL (reference sequence). In nucleotides, the CDR3 is TGTGCCAGCAGCCAAGATCGGACCGGAGGGGCCGGGGAGCTGTTTTTT. Translating it yields CASSQDRTGGAGELFF.

This chain joins TRBV6-5 and TRBJ1-1; tentative D call: TRBD1 (6 bases). With 6 bases removed from V and 7 bases from J, the gap between germline ends came to 15 bases. The CDR3 spans 13 residues. Germline V lookup: CDR1 MNHEY, CDR2 SVGAGI. The CDR3 DNA sequence: TGTGCCAGCAGCCTGACAGGAAACTTTGAAGCTTTCTTT. Its protein product is CASSLTGNFEAFF.

This sequence joins TRBV18 and TRBJ1-2, with a possible D match to TRBD1 (5 bases). Trimming shortened V by 3 bases and J by 0 bases, and 14 bases separated the two germline ends. CDR1 is KGHSH and CDR2 is LQKENI in the germline V gene. The CDR3 runs 16 residues. Here the CDR3 reads CASSPGRPPANYGYTF. The CDR3, as DNA: TGTGCCAGCTCACCGGGACGGCCTCCCGCTAACTATGGCTACACCTTC.

V usage is TRBV6-1 and J usage is TRBJ2-7; 9 bases agree with TRBD2. Per the germline V gene, CDR1 is MNHNS and CDR2 is SASEGT. The V gene end was trimmed by 0 bases and the J gene end by 0 bases; junction bases not matched to a gene: 0. The CDR3 is made up of 15 amino acids. DNA for the CDR3: TGTGCCAGCAGTGAAGCTAGCGGGAGCTCCTACGAGCAGTACTTC. This sequence encodes CASSEASGSSYEQYF.

V gene TRBV3-1 (or the pseudogene TRBV3-2) combines with J gene TRBJ1-5; D ambiguous. The CDR3 runs to 14 residues. Trimming cost V 3 bases and J 5 bases, with 11 bases left between them. Germline values: CDR1 LGHDT, CDR2 YNNKEL (reference sequence). CDR3 in DNA: TGTGCCAGCAGCCAGTCGGGGTTTTATCAGCCCCAGCATTTT. Its translation is CASSQSGFYQPQHF.

The chain uses TRBV5-4 and TRBJ2-3; 11 bases line up with TRBD2. With V trimmed by 4 bases and J by 2 bases, 3 bases remained unmatched. The CDR3 is 15 amino acids. In germline, CDR1 is SGHNT, CDR2 YYREEE (reference sequence). This chain's CDR3 is CASSLLAGDTDTQYF. The CDR3 DNA reads as TGTGCCAGCAGCCTACTAGCGGGGGACACAGATACGCAGTATTTT.

The V gene is TRBV7-3, the J gene TRBJ2-1; TRBD2 agrees at 11 bases. The V segment lost 4 bases and the J segment 10 bases; nucleotides outside the gene matches: 15. Germline values: CDR1 SGHTA, CDR2 FQGTGA. CDR3 size: 17 residues. CDR3 amino acids: CASSSFAGTSGGGEQFF. CDR3 in DNA: TGTGCCAGCAGCTCCTTCGCCGGGACTAGCGGAGGAGGGGAGCAGTTCTTC.

The chain has TRBV9 and TRBJ2-7, with D maybe TRBD2 (6 bases). The V gene's germline CDR1 is SGDLS and CDR2 YYNGEE. V lost 4 bases to trimming and J lost 2 bases, with 16 bases between them. This CDR3 region has 15 residues. The CDR3 DNA reads TGTGCCAGCAGCCCAAATGAGGCTAGCGCCTACGAGCAGTACTTC. Its protein product is CASSPNEASAYEQYF.

This chain joins TRBV5-4 and TRBJ1-1, with D perhaps TRBD1 (6 bases). Trimming took off 4 bases at V and 2 bases at J, with 15 bases between the two ends. CDR3 size: 15 residues. Germline CDR1 is SGHNT and CDR2 is YYREEE (reference sequence). CDR3 protein: CASSPGGGTNTEAFF. In DNA form, the CDR3 reads TGTGCCAGCAGCCCTGGAGGGGGGACTAACACTGAAGCTTTCTTT.

This clone was seen just once. V and J are TRBV24-1 and TRBJ2-3; 10 bases fit TRBD1. CDR1 and CDR2 from the germline V gene are KGHDR and SFDVKD. V shed 4 bases and J 5 bases; nucleotides not matched to a gene: 11. This CDR3 is built from 17 residues. The DNA of the CDR3 is TGTGCCACCAGTGAGACTGGGACAGGGGCGGTTGTAGATACGCAGTATTTT. Its translation is CATSETGTGAVVDTQYF.

This rearrangement joins TRBV19 to TRBJ2-3, with TRBD1 as a possible D gene (5 bases). Germline values: CDR1 LNHDA, CDR2 SQIVND (reference sequence). V lost 0 bases, J lost 3 bases, and 7 bases lay in between. The CDR3 spans 14 residues. The CDR3 is CASSIESGTDTQYF. CDR3 bases: TGTGCCAGTAGTATAGAGTCAGGGACAGATACGCAGTATTTT. Variable domain in full (rest from reference TRBV19 and TRBJ2-3): DGGITQSPKYLFRKEGQNVTLSCEQNLNHDAMYWYRQDPGQGLRLIYYSQIVNDFQKGDIAEGYSVSREKKESFPLTVTSAQKNPTAFYLCASSIESGTDTQYFGPGTRLTVL.

The chain links TRBV19 to TRBJ2-3, with no clear D. The CDR3 sequence is 14 residues long. Per the germline V gene, CDR1 is LNHDA and CDR2 is SQIVND (reference sequence). With 9 bases removed from V and 6 bases from J, the gap between germline ends came to 19 bases. The CDR3 nucleotides are TGTGCCAGCCGAGTAAGGCAAGTCCCGGATACGCAGTATTTT. The encoded protein is CASRVRQVPDTQYF.

The chain combines TRBV27 with TRBJ2-7, with a tentative D call TRBD1 (5 bases). CDR3 size: 13 residues. V lost 2 bases to trimming and J lost 2 bases, with 7 bases between them. The germline V gene has CDR1 MNHEY and CDR2 SMNVEV (reference sequence). The CDR3 reads CASSLQGPYEQYF. The CDR3 DNA is TGTGCCAGCAGTTTACAGGGCCCCTACGAGCAGTACTTC.

The gene calls are TRBV5-4 and TRBJ1-4, with 7 bases that match TRBD1. The V gene end was trimmed by 0 bases and the J gene end by 4 bases; junction bases not matched to a gene: 6. Germline values: CDR1 SGHNT, CDR2 YYREEE (reference sequence). CDR3 length: 16 amino acids. As DNA, the CDR3 is TGTGCCAGCAGCTTGGGAGGGGGCCGCAGTAATGAAAAACTGTTTTTT. Translating it yields CASSLGGGRSNEKLFF.

The CDR3 here is CASSMTGANTEAFF. CDR3 DNA: TGTGCCAGTAGTATGACAGGGGCGAACACTGAAGCTTTCTTT. The chain links TRBV19 to TRBJ1-1, with 8 bases fitting TRBD1. The junction had 1 base not matched to a gene; V was cut back by 3 bases and J by 1 base. The length of the CDR3 is 14 residues. Germline V gene sequence: CDR1 LNHDA, CDR2 SQIVND (reference sequence).

The chain is built from TRBV3-1 (or the pseudogene TRBV3-2) and TRBJ2-1; 16 bases agree with TRBD2. The junction had 5 bases not matched to a gene; V was cut back by 3 bases and J by 3 bases. Germline V gene sequence: CDR1 LGHDT, CDR2 YNNKEL (reference sequence). The CDR3 length is 18 residues. The CDR3 spells CASSQGLAGGTIYNEQFF. The CDR3 bases are TGTGCCAGCAGCCAGGGACTAGCGGGAGGGACCATCTACAATGAGCAGTTCTTC.

The V call is TRBV28, the J call TRBJ2-7; weak D call: TRBD2 (6 bases). Germline V lookup: CDR1 MDHEN, CDR2 SYDVKM. The CDR3 sequence is 17 residues long. The V gene lost 1 base and the J gene lost 2 bases, with 18 bases spanning the gap. CDR3 sequence (DNA): TGTGCCAGCAGTTTATACGGGTCTGGAGGGACCACCTACGAGCAGTACTTC. Its translation: CASSLYGSGGTTYEQYF.

The chain is built from TRBV7-2 and TRBJ2-1; weak D call: TRBD2 (5 bases). The CDR3 consists of 13 residues. Germline lookup yields CDR1 SGHTA and CDR2 FQGNSA. V lost 4 bases to trimming and J lost 11 bases, with 15 bases between them. Here the CDR3 DNA reads TGTGCCAGCAGCTCCCCTCCCGTCGGGAAGCAGTTCTTC. This translates into CASSSPPVGKQFF.

This sequence joins TRBV11-2 and TRBJ2-7, with D hard to call. The CDR3 contains 12 residues. Trimming took off 5 bases at V and 2 bases at J, with 7 bases between the two ends. The germline gives CDR1 SGHAT, CDR2 FQNNGV. The CDR3 DNA sequence: TGTGCCAGCAGCCCAGGCCCCTACGAGCAGTACTTC. It is translated as CASSPGPYEQYF.

This chain joins TRBV6-4 and TRBJ2-1, with 10 bases aligning to TRBD2. CDR1 is MRHNA, CDR2 SNTAGT, per germline. CDR3 length: 14 residues. V trimming: 3 bases; J trimming: 5 bases; junction bases outside the gene matches: 1. The CDR3: CASSEAGGHNEQFF. DNA of the CDR3: TGTGCCAGCAGTGAAGCGGGAGGGCACAATGAGCAGTTCTTC.